A selection of T cell receptor beta chains follows, all from one sample in a study of T cell responses to AZD1222 COVID-19 vaccine. The table came from immunoSEQ multiplex PCR; TCRdb's copy has only in-frame clones and leaves some out. The sample carries over 150,000 clones, around 90% recorded once. Sequenced material: peripheral blood, taken on day 0 of MenACWY control vaccination. Every receptor here comes from an adult in good health. Each CDR3 is given with its conserved first and last residue. D genes are given only for firm matches.

J gene: TRBJ1-1
D gene: -
V gene: TRBV6-5
CDR3 DNA: TGTGCCAGCAGTTACTCAGGGAGGGGTGGTGAAGCTTTCTTT
CDR3 protein: CASSYSGRGGEAFF

J gene: TRBJ1-1
D gene: -
V gene: TRBV28
CDR3 DNA: TGTGCCAGCAGAGCACCGCGGAGCGTCAACACTGAAGCTTTCTTT
CDR3 protein: CASRAPRSVNTEAFF

J gene: TRBJ1-4
D gene: -
V gene: TRBV5-1
CDR3 DNA: TGCGCCAGCAGCCCCGTACGAGGTAGTGAAAAACTGTTTTTT
CDR3 protein: CASSPVRGSEKLFF

J gene: TRBJ1-3
D gene: -
V gene: TRBV6-5
CDR3 DNA: TGTGCCAGCAGACCCCCCTCTGGAAACACCATATATTTT
CDR3 protein: CASRPPSGNTIYF

J gene: TRBJ1-3
D gene: -
V gene: TRBV5-8
CDR3 DNA: TGTGCCAGCAGCTTCCGGGGCAGAGCCTCTGGAAACACCATATATTTT
CDR3 protein: CASSFRGRASGNTIYF

J gene: TRBJ1-1
D gene: -
V gene: TRBV30
CDR3 DNA: TGTGCCTGGAGGGACGCAGGGAACACTGAAGCTTTCTTT
CDR3 protein: CAWRDAGNTEAFF

J gene: TRBJ1-5
D gene: TRBD1
V gene: TRBV19
CDR3 DNA: TGTGCCAGTAGTATTGGACAGGGGAATCAGCCCCAGCATTTT
CDR3 protein: CASSIGQGNQPQHF

J gene: TRBJ2-7
D gene: -
V gene: TRBV5-1
CDR3 DNA: TGCGCCAGCAGCCCGGATCTAAGCGAGCAGTACTTC
CDR3 protein: CASSPDLSEQYF

J gene: TRBJ1-6
D gene: TRBD1
V gene: TRBV18
CDR3 DNA: TGTGCCAGCTCTCAAGCGACAGGGGACTCACCCCTCCACTTT
CDR3 protein: CASSQATGDSPLHF

J gene: TRBJ2-4
D gene: TRBD1
V gene: TRBV5-1
CDR3 DNA: TGCGCCAGCAGCCCTGGGACGGTGACAGGGAGAGCCAAAAACATTCAGTACTTC
CDR3 protein: CASSPGTVTGRAKNIQYF

J gene: TRBJ2-7
D gene: -
V gene: TRBV5-6
CDR3 DNA: TGTGCCAGCAGCTCCAGGCGGGTATCCTACGAGCAGTACTTC
CDR3 protein: CASSSRRVSYEQYF

J gene: TRBJ2-2
D gene: -
V gene: TRBV30
CDR3 DNA: TGTGCCTGGAGTATAGTCAGGGCCACCGGGGAGCTGTTTTTT
CDR3 protein: CAWSIVRATGELFF

J gene: TRBJ2-7
D gene: -
V gene: TRBV27
CDR3 DNA: TGTGCCAGCAGTTTATCAGTTGAGGGTAGGCGCCACGAGCAGTACTTC
CDR3 protein: CASSLSVEGRRHEQYF

J gene: TRBJ1-2
D gene: -
V gene: TRBV7-2
CDR3 DNA: TGTGCCAGCAGCTTAGGGGGCGGGGGCTATGGCTACACCTTC
CDR3 protein: CASSLGGGGYGYTF